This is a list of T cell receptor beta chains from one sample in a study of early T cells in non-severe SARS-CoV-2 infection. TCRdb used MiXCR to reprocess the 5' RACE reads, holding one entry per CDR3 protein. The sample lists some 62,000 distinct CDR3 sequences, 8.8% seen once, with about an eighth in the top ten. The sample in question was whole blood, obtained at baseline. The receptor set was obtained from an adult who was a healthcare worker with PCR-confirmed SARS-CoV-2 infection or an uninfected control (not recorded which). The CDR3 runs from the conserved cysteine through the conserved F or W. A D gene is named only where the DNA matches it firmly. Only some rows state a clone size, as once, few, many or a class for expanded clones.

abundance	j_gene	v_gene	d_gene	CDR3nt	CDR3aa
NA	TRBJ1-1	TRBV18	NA	TGTGCCAGCTCACCACAGCGAAATGAAGCTTTCTTT	CASSPQRNEAFF
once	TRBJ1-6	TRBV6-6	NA	TGTGTCAGCAGCCCGGACACCAAATATTCACCCCTCCACTTT	CVSSPDTKYSPLHF
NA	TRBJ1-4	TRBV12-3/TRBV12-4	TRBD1	TGTGCCAGCAGTGGAGAGAGGGGGCTGGAAAAACTGTTTTTT	CASSGERGLEKLFF
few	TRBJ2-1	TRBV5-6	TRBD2	TGTGCCAGCAGCCTGACTAGCGGTTACAATGAGCAGTTCTTC	CASSLTSGYNEQFF
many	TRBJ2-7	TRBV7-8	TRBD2	TGTGCCAGCAGCTTGCGGGAGTACGGTACAGGCGAGCAGTACTTC	CASSLREYGTGEQYF
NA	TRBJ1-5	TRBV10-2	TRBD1	TGCGCCAGCAGTGACGAGGGGGCGGGAGCCCAGCATTTT	CASSDEGAGAQHF
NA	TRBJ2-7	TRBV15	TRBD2	TGTGCCACCAGCAGACTAGCGGGAGTTGGCTACGAGCAGTACTTC	CATSRLAGVGYEQYF
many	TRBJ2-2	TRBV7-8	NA	TGTGCCAGCAGTCCCCAGCGGGCGAACACCGGGGAGCTGTTTTTT	CASSPQRANTGELFF
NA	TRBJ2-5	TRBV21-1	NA	TGTGCCAGCAGCAAAGTGGATCGGCGGGAGGGCCAGAGGACCCAGTACTTC	CASSKVDRREGQRTQYF
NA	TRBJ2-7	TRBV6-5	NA	TGTGCCAGCAGCGGTTACCCGGGTGAGCAGTACTTC	CASSGYPGEQYF
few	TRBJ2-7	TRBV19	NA	TGTGCCAGTAGTAAAAGTTTTTCCCGGGGGAGGAACGGGTACGAGCAGTACTTC	CASSKSFSRGRNGYEQYF
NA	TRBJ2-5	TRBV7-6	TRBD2	TGTGCCAGCAGCTTGACTAGCGGTGCAGAGACCCAGTACTTC	CASSLTSGAETQYF
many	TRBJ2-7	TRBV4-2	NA	TGTGCCAGCAGCCAAGAGGATCTTTACGAGCAGTACTTC	CASSQEDLYEQYF
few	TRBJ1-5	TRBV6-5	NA	TGTGCCAGCAGTAGGGTGGTTGGCCATGGGGCCTATAGCAATCAGCCCCAGCATTTT	CASSRVVGHGAYSNQPQHF
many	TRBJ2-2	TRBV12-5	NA	TGTGCTAGTGGTTTGGTACAGGAGAACACCGGGGAGCTGTTTTTT	CASGLVQENTGELFF
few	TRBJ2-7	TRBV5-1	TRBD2	TGCGCCAGCAACTTGGCCCTCGTGGCTAGCGGGGCCAGCCCCCACGAGCAGTACTTC	CASNLALVASGASPHEQYF
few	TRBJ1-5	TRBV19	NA	TGTGCCAGTAGTATAGACAGGGGAAATCAGCCCCAGCATTTT	CASSIDRGNQPQHF
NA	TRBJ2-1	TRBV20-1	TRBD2	TGCAGTGCCCACGGGAGGAGCTCCTGCAATGAGCAGTTCTTC	CSAHGRSSCNEQFF
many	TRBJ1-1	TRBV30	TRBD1	TGTGCCTGGAGTGTAAACAGGGGAAGTGAAGCTTTCTTT	CAWSVNRGSEAFF
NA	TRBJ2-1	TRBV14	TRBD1	TGTGCCAGCAGCCAGGACAGGGGATACTACAATGAGCAGTTCTTC	CASSQDRGYYNEQFF
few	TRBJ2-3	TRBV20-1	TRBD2	TGCAGTGCTAGTGGGGCTAGCGGGAGTAAGGTGACAGATACGCAGTATTTT	CSASGASGSKVTDTQYF
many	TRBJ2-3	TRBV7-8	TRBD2	TGTGCCAGCAGCAGTGTAGCGGGGAACACAGATACGCAGTATTTT	CASSSVAGNTDTQYF
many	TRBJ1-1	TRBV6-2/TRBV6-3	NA	TGTGCCAGCAGTGTCGGATCCCGGGCTTTCTTT	CASSVGSRAFF
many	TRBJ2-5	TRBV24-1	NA	TGTGCCACCAGTGATCCTCCCCCGGACGGTGAAGAGACCCAGTACTTC	CATSDPPPDGEETQYF
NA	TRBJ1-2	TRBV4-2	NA	TGTGCCAGCAGCCCTTATGAGGGGGACTATGGCTACACCTTC	CASSPYEGDYGYTF
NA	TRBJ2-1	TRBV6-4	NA	TGTGCCAGCAGTGGAGAACAGGACTACAATGAGCAGTTCTTC	CASSGEQDYNEQFF
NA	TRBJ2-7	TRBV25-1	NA	TGTGCCAGCATCAGTCAGGTCGACTCCTACGAGCAGTACTTC	CASISQVDSYEQYF
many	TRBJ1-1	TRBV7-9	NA	TGTGCCAGCAGCCGGCAGGGGTACACTGAAGCTTTCTTT	CASSRQGYTEAFF
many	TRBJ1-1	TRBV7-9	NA	TGTGCCAGCAGCTTATCCGGGACACCGAACACTGAAGCTTTCTTT	CASSLSGTPNTEAFF
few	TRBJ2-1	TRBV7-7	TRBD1	TGTGCTAGCAGCCCGGACAGGGAAAATGAGCAGTTCTTC	CASSPDRENEQFF
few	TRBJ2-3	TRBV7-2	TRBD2	TGTGCCAGCAGCCCCCGTCTCGCGGGAGCAGGGGATACGCAGTATTTT	CASSPRLAGAGDTQYF